This T cell receptor (beta chain) was observed in a study of cytomegalovirus exposure and HLA in healthy donors. Study observations and caveats: Reportedly, HLA-A and HLA-B alleles of most subjects were accurately predicted from TCR beta.

The PCR had 60 Vbeta and 13 Jbeta primers. The protocol was immunoSEQ multiplex PCR, while the TCRdb copy is restricted to in-frame clones and leaves out a portion. The data show fewer than 110,000 clones, with around three quarters seen just once and about a tenth held by the top ten. This clone was observed a single time. Its target is unknown. CDR3 length: 16 residues. The V end was cut by 5 bases, the J end by 7 bases, with 19 bases between. Germline lookup yields CDR1 SGHRS and CDR2 YFSETQ. Sequencing used PBMCs. The sequence was obtained from a woman between 18 and 29 years old in good health and CMV-seropositive. V usage is TRBV5-1 and J usage is TRBJ1-6, with D possibly matching TRBD1 (6 bases). The CDR3, as DNA: TGCGCCAGCAGGAAGAACCCGGGGACACAGAATTCACCCCTCCACTTT. Protein product: CASRKNPGTQNSPLHF. The variable domain in full, completed from reference TRBV5-1 and TRBJ1-6, reads KAGVTQTPRYLIKTRGQQVTLSCSPISGHRSVSWYQQTPGQGLQFLFEYFSETQRNKGNFPGRFSGRQFSNSRSEMNVSTLELGDSALYLCASRKNPGTQNSPLHFGNGTRLTVT.